This T cell receptor beta chain was retrieved from a study of CD8 T cells in acute hepatitis C reinfection. The wider study: TCRbeta of HCV NS3-1073-specific CD8+ T cells was profiled.

Profiled with immunoSEQ multiplex PCR; TCRdb holds only in-frame clones, not every one. The table shows some 150 clones, with 75% occurring only once. This clone was picked up a small number of times. Time point in this sample: at least 347 days after estimated infection, following spontaneous clearance. Sequencing of hepatitis C virus-specific cells was done ex vivo rather than after in vitro expansion. The material was HCV NS3-1073 tetramer-sorted CD8+ T cells from PBMCs, obtained at follow-up. This TCR derives from a woman aged 18-29 years who spontaneously cleared hepatitis C infection.

The CDR3 is CASSPIPGQEDYGYTF. The DNA for the CDR3 is TGTGCCAGCAGCCCGATCCCAGGACAGGAAGACTATGGCTACACCTTC. The chain uses TRBV9 and TRBJ1-2; 7 bases fit TRBD1. V dropped 4 bases and J dropped 3; count of bases not matched to a gene: 12. Germline CDR1 SGDLS, CDR2 YYNGEE. The length of the CDR3 is 16 residues. Full variable domain (remainder filled in from reference TRBV9 and TRBJ1-2): DSGVTQTPKHLITATGQRVTLRCSPRSGDLSVYWYQQSLDQGLQFLIQYYNGEERAKGNILERFSAQQFPDLHSELNLSSLELGDSALYFCASSPIPGQEDYGYTFGSGTRLTVV.